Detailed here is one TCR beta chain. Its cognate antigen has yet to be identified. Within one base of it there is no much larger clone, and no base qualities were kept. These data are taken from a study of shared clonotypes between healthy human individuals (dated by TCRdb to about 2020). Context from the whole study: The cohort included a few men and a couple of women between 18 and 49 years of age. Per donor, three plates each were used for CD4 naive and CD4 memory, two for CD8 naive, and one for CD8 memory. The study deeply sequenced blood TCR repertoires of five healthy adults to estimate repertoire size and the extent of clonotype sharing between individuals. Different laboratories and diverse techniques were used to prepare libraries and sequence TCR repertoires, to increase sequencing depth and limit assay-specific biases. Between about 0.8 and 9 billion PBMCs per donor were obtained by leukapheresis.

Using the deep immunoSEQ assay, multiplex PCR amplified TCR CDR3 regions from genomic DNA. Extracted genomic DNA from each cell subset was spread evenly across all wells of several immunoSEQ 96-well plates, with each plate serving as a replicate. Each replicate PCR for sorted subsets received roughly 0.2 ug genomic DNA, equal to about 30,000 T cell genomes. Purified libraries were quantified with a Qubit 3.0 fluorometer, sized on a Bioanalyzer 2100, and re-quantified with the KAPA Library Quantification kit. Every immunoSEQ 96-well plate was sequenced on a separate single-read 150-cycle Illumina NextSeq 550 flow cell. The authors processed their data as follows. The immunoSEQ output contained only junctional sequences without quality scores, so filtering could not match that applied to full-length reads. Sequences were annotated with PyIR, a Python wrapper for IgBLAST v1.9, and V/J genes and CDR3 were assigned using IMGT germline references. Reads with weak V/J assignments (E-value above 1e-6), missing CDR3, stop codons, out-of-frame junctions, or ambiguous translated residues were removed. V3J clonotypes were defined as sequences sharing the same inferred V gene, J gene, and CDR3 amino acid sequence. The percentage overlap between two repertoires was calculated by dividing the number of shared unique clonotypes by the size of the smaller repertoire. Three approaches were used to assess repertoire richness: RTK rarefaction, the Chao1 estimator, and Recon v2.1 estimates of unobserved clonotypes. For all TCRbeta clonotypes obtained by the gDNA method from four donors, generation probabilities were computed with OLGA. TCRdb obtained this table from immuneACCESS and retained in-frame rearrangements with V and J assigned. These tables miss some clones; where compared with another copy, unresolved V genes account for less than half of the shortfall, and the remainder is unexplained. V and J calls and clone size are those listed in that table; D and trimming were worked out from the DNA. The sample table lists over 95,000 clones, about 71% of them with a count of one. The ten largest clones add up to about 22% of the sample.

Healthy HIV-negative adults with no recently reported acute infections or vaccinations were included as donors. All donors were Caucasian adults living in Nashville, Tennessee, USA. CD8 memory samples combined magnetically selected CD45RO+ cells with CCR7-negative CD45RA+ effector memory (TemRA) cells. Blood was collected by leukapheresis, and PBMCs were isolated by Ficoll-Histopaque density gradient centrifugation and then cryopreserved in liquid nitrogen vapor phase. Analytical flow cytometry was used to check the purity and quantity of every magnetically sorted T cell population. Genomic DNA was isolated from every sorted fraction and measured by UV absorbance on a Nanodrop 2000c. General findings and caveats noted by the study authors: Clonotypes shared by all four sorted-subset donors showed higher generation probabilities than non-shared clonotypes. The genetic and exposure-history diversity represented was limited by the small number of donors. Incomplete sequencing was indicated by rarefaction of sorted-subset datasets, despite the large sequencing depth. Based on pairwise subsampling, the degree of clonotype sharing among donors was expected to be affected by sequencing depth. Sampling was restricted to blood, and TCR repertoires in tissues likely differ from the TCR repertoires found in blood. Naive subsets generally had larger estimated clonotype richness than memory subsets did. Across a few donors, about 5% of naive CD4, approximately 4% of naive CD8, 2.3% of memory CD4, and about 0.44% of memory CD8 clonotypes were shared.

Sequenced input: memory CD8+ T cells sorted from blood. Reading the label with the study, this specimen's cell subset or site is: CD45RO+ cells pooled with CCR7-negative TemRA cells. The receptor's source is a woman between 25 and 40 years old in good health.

In nucleotides, the sequence is TGCGCCAGCAGCCCCCTAGCGGGAGGCGATGAGCAGTTCTTC. Its coded protein is CASSPLAGGDEQFF. The chain couples TRBV5-1 to TRBJ2-1, and TRBD2 aligns with 11 junction nucleotides. The germline V gene provides CDR1 SGHRS and CDR2 YFSETQ. Trimmed from V: 4 bases; trimmed from J: 8 bases; junction bases lacking a gene match: 5. The cysteine opens and the phenylalanine closes a CDR3 of 14 amino acids. Only the CDR3 part of the read is kept: 42 bases, read in frame from the first base.